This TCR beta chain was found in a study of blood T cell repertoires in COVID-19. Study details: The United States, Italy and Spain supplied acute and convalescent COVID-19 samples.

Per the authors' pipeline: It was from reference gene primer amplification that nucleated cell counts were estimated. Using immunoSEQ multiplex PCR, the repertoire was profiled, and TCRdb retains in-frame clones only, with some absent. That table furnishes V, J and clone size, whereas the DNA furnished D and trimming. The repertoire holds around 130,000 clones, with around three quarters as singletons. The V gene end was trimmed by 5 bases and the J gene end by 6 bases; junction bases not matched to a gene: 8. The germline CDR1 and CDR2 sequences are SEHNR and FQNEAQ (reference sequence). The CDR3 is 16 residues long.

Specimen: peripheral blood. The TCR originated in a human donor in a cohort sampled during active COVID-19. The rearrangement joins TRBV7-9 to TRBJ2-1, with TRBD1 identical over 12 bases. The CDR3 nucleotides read TGTGCCAGCAGCCCCTTCCGGGACAGGGGGCTCAATGAGCAGTTCTTC. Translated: CASSPFRDRGLNEQFF. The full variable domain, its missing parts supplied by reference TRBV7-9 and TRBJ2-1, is DTGVSQNPRHKITKRGQNVTFRCDPISEHNRLYWYRQTLGQGPEFLTYFQNEAQLEKSRLLSDRFSAERPKGSFSTLEIQRTEQGDSAMYLCASSPFRDRGLNEQFFGPGTRLTVL.